The clone carrying this T cell receptor beta chain was seen only a few times. Trimming shortened V by 5 bases and J by 4 bases, and 8 bases separated the two germline ends. There are 11 residues in the CDR3. From germline, CDR1 is SQVTM and CDR2 ANQGSEA. The iRepertoire nested amplicon-rescue multiplex PCR amplified TCR alpha and beta CDR3s from RNA. TCRdb re-analysed the multiplex PCR reads in MiXCR, keeping a single row per CDR3 protein. Of around 190,000 distinct CDR3 sequences in the sample, roughly 32% were seen once. The sample comes from a study of glioma-infiltrating T cells. The rearrangement uses TRBV29-1 and TRBJ1-1; D gene uncertain. The clonotype comes from a human donor with low-grade glioma or glioblastoma, undergoing nonglioma brain surgery, or in good health (not recorded which). The sample comprised glioma tissue, nonneoplastic brain tissue, or PBMCs (not recorded which). The chain's CDR3 is CSVPSPTEAFF. DNA of the CDR3: TGCAGCGTTCCTAGCCCCACTGAAGCTTTCTTT.